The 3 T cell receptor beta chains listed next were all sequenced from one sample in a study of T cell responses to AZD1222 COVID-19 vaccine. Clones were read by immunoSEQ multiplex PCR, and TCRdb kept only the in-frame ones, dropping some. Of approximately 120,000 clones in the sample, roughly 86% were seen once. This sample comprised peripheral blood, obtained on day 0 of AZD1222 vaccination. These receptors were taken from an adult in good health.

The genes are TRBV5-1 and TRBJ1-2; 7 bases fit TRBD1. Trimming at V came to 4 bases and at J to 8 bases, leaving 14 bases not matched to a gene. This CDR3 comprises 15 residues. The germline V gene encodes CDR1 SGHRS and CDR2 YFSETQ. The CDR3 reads CASSVAWGGGTGYTF. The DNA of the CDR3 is TGCGCCAGCAGCGTGGCGTGGGGAGGGGGCACGGGCTACACCTTC.

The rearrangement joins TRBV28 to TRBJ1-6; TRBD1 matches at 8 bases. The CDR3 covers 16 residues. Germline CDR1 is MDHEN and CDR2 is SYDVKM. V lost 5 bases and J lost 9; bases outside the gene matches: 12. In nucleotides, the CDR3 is TGTGCCAGCAGTGTCATTCAGGGGGCGCGGAGTTCACCCCTCCACTTT. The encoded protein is CASSVIQGARSSPLHF.

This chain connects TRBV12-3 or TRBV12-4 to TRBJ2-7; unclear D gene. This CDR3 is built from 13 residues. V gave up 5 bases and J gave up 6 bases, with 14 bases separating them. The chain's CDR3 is CASSPPRRGEQYF. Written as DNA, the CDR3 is TGTGCCAGCAGTCCCCCACGGAGAGGCGAGCAGTACTTC.